The clone carrying this TCR beta chain was detected only a few times. The CDR3 has 14 residues. The V and J ends lost 6 bases and 0 bases, in that order; junction bases with no gene match: 4. The germline gives CDR1 KGHSH, CDR2 LQKENI. This record comes from a study of blood T cell repertoires in COVID-19. Study-level information: Samples came from the United States, Italy and Spain, spanning acute and convalescent COVID-19. PBMCs, B-cell-depleted T cells, or T cells provided the cDNA or gDNA that made up the material.

Authors' data handling: Estimation of nucleated cell counts was performed using reference gene primer amplification. Repertoires were generated with immunoSEQ multiplex PCR, while TCRdb's copy carries only in-frame clones and drops some. The DNA was the basis for D and trimming; V, J and clone size are from that table. The sample contains approximately 350,000 clones, over 80% of which appear only once. The chain couples TRBV18 to TRBJ1-1; 7 bases match TRBD1. The TCR originated in a woman in her fifties or sixties with COVID-19, enrolled during active disease. Sequencing was performed on peripheral blood. CDR3 bases: TGTGCCAGCTCGCGGGACAGAATGAACACTGAAGCTTTCTTT. Its protein product is CASSRDRMNTEAFF.